One sample yielded the 17 T cell receptor beta chains listed below, sequenced in a study of T cells in Graves' hyperthyroidism and ophthalmopathy. Amplification targeted TCR beta CDR3 regions from RNA transcripts. Carried out on the TCR CDR3, a first-round RT-PCR used the HTBI primer set. TCRdb recomputed calls from the multiplex PCR reads with MiXCR, one row per CDR3 protein. The repertoire consists of hundreds of thousands of distinct CDR3 sequences, with about 20% occurring once and the leading ten covering 47%. The sequencing sample was made of blood. The receptors here all came from a man aged 40-55 years with Graves' ophthalmopathy.

This clonotype was observed at least ten times. The rearrangement joins TRBV11-2 to TRBJ1-1; the match to TRBD1 covers 7 bases. With V trimmed by 4 bases and J by 6 bases, 8 bases remained unmatched. The length of the CDR3 is 14 residues. In germline, CDR1 is SGHAT, CDR2 FQNNGV. The CDR3 sequence is CASSYEGASSEAFF. The CDR3, as DNA: TGTGCCAGCAGCTATGAGGGGGCGAGCTCTGAAGCTTTCTTT. Complete variable domain (other parts from reference TRBV11-2 and TRBJ1-1): EAGVAQSPRYKIIEKRQSVAFWCNPISGHATLYWYQQILGQGPKLLIQFQNNGVVDDSQLPKDRFSAERLKGVDSTLKIQPAKLEDSAVYLCASSYEGASSEAFFGQGTRLTVV.

This clonotype was counted at least ten times. This sequence joins TRBV11-2 and TRBJ2-7, with D possibly TRBD2 on 6 matching bases. The CDR3 length is 13 residues. Germline V gene data show CDR1 as SGHAT and CDR2 as FQNNGV. V gave up 5 bases and J gave up 3 bases, with 11 bases separating them. The CDR3, as DNA: TGTGCCAGCAGCCCCTGGGGGGTCTACGAGCAGTACTTC. It encodes CASSPWGVYEQYF. Together with reference TRBV11-2 and TRBJ2-7, the CDR3 gives the full variable domain: EAGVAQSPRYKIIEKRQSVAFWCNPISGHATLYWYQQILGQGPKLLIQFQNNGVVDDSQLPKDRFSAERLKGVDSTLKIQPAKLEDSAVYLCASSPWGVYEQYFGPGTRLTVT.

The CDR3 sequence: CASSHGSRLAGGPREQFF. CDR3 DNA: TGTGCCAGCAGCCACGGATCCCGACTAGCGGGAGGGCCAAGGGAGCAGTTCTTC. The chain employs TRBV13 and TRBJ2-1, with 14 bases matching TRBD2. The CDR3 is made up of 18 amino acids. Germline V CDR1 and CDR2: PRHDT, FYEKMQ (reference sequence). Germline trimming cut 5 bases from V and 10 bases from J; bases unmatched to any gene: 16.

This clonotype was recorded many times. V usage is TRBV11-2 and J usage is TRBJ2-7, with D possibly being TRBD1 (5 bases). The germline V gene encodes CDR1 SGHAT and CDR2 FQNNGV. V gave up 1 base and J gave up 5 bases, with 9 bases separating them. The length of the CDR3 is 13 residues. CDR3 region: CASSLVPGNEQYF. The CDR3 bases are TGTGCCAGCAGCTTAGTTCCAGGGAACGAGCAGTACTTC.

This clonotype came up many times. V is TRBV10-1 and J is TRBJ2-7, with D maybe TRBD1 (5 bases). The CDR3 loop spans 13 amino acids. V was cut by 0 bases and J by 5 bases, with 8 bases left in between. Germline CDR1 WNHNN, CDR2 SYGVQD (reference sequence). The CDR3 bases are TGCGCCAGCAGTGAGTCGGGGCAGGACGAGCAGTACTTC. Its protein is CASSESGQDEQYF.

There are a few counts of this clonotype. The chain couples TRBV12-5 to TRBJ2-7; no definite D call. The germline V and J ends were trimmed by 3 bases and 5 bases, with 5 bases remaining between them. The CDR3 is made up of 11 amino acids. Per germline, CDR1 LGHNT and CDR2 FRNRAP. As DNA, the CDR3 is TGTGCTAGTGGTTTAAGGGACGAGCAGTACTTC. Translated: CASGLRDEQYF.

This clonotype has at least ten counts. The chain links TRBV7-2 to TRBJ2-2; a weak D match, TRBD2 (5 bases). Per the germline V gene, CDR1 is SGHTA and CDR2 is FQGNSA. CDR3 size: 12 residues. V was pared by 7 bases and J by 3 bases, with 6 bases between. The CDR3 DNA reads TGTGCCAGCAAGCGGTACACCGGGGAGCTGTTTTTT. Translation: CASKRYTGELFF.

The chain links TRBV6-1 to TRBJ1-3; TRBD1 is a possible D gene (6 bases). V was trimmed by 8 bases and J by 4 bases, leaving 12 bases between them. This CDR3 region has 13 residues. Germline-derived CDR1 and CDR2 are MNHNS and SASEGT. CDR3: CASARGYGNTIYF. In DNA form, the CDR3 reads TGTGCCAGCGCTAGGGGGTACGGAAACACCATATATTTT.

This clonotype has just a few counts. A read error may be the cause here, since a much bigger clone is one base away. This chain links TRBV5-1 with TRBJ1-3; no reliable D call. This CDR3 comprises 17 residues. Germline loops: CDR1 SGHRS, CDR2 YFSETQ. The CDR3 DNA reads as TGCGCCAGCAGCTTGGGCCAGGAGACGTTCTCTGGAGACACCATATATTTT. Translated: CASSLGQETFSGDTIYF.

This clonotype came up many times. The rearrangement links TRBV12-3 or TRBV12-4 to TRBJ1-1, with D maybe TRBD1 (6 bases). The V gene lost 10 bases and the J gene lost 0 bases, with 12 bases spanning the gap. This CDR3 region has 13 residues. The CDR3 DNA is TGTGCCACCTCAGACAGGATGAACACTGAAGCTTTCTTT. It encodes CATSDRMNTEAFF.

This rearrangement joins TRBV28 to TRBJ2-5, with D possibly TRBD2 on 6 matching bases. Germline assignment: CDR1 MDHEN and CDR2 SYDVKM. V shed 5 bases and J shed 4 bases, with 14 bases lying between them. The CDR3 contains 14 residues. CDR3 DNA sequence: TGTGCCAGCAGTGCCCCCGGGGGTGGAGAGACCCAGTACTTC. Protein product: CASSAPGGGETQYF.

This clonotype turned up a few times. This sequence joins TRBV20-1 and TRBJ2-1, with a possible D match to TRBD2 (6 bases). The CDR3 covers 16 residues. Germline CDR1 DFQATT, CDR2 SNEGSKA (reference sequence). Trimming shortened V by 4 bases and J by 3 bases, and 19 bases separated the two germline ends. In nucleotides, the CDR3 is TGCAGTGCTACCAGCCCGACTAGGTTAAACTACAATGAGCAGTTCTTC. Its protein product is CSATSPTRLNYNEQFF.

This clonotype was recorded a few times. J is TRBJ1-1 and V is TRBV6-1; 8 bases match TRBD1. CDR3 length: 15 residues. Germline CDR1 and CDR2: MNHNS and SASEGT. V lost 7 bases, J lost 1 base, and 8 bases stayed unmatched. This CDR3 is CASTFVGQANTEAFF. The CDR3 region has the DNA TGTGCCAGCACTTTCGTGGGACAGGCGAACACTGAAGCTTTCTTT.

This clonotype was observed at least ten times. The chain joins TRBV6-1 to TRBJ1-1; D perhaps matches TRBD1 (5 bases). Germline-derived CDR1 and CDR2 are MNHNS and SASEGT. The CDR3 has 14 amino acids. The ends were cut back, 5 bases at V and 1 base at J, with 11 bases in the middle. CDR3 in DNA: TGTGCCAGCAGTACGGCGACAGCGAACACTGAAGCTTTCTTT. Translating it yields CASSTATANTEAFF.

As for this clonotype: Just one base apart from a much larger clone, this may be a read error. The chain uses TRBV3-1 and TRBJ1-2; no definite D call. The CDR3 contains 12 residues. Per the germline V gene, CDR1 is LGHDT and CDR2 is YNNKEL (reference sequence). The ends were cut back, 1 base at V and 6 bases at J, with 6 bases in the middle. This CDR3 is CASSQGADGYTF. CDR3 DNA sequence: TGTGCCAGCAGCCAAGGGGCGGATGGCTACACCTTC.

The V gene is TRBV7-9, the J gene TRBJ2-7; D is unresolved. V was clipped by 5 bases and J by 4 bases, with 15 bases between them. Germline CDR1 and CDR2: SEHNR and FQNEAQ (reference sequence). The CDR3 contains 14 residues. CDR3 region: CASSPPSEVYEQYF. DNA for the CDR3: TGTGCCAGCAGCCCCCCAAGTGAAGTGTACGAGCAGTACTTC.

This clonotype was recorded at least ten times. The chain is built from TRBV5-1 and TRBJ1-3, with D possibly being TRBD1 (5 bases). Trimming removed 5 bases at V and 4 bases at J, with 16 bases between. Germline CDR1 is SGHRS and CDR2 is YFSETQ. The CDR3 is 15 residues long. CDR3 in DNA: TGCGCCAGCAGGGTCGGGACCCAAGGAGGAAACACCATATATTTT. Residues: CASRVGTQGGNTIYF. Together with reference TRBV5-1 and TRBJ1-3, the CDR3 gives the full variable domain: KAGVTQTPRYLIKTRGQQVTLSCSPISGHRSVSWYQQTPGQGLQFLFEYFSETQRNKGNFPGRFSGRQFSNSRSEMNVSTLELGDSALYLCASRVGTQGGNTIYFGEGSWLTVV.